This T cell receptor (beta chain) is drawn from a study of CD8 T cells in ankylosing spondylitis. This clonotype was observed at least ten times. TCRdb recomputed calls from the 5' RACE reads with MiXCR, one row per CDR3 protein. The sample holds approximately 88,000 distinct CDR3 sequences, around 9.4% seen once. Trimming took 6 bases from V and 0 from J; bases not matched to a gene: 5. CDR1 and CDR2 (germline): MDHEN, SYDVKM. The CDR3 length is 16 residues. The receptor was derived from a male donor with ankylosing spondylitis or in good health (not recorded which). The specimen sequenced was blood, either unsorted or a sorted T cell fraction (not recorded which). The V gene is TRBV28, the J gene TRBJ2-2; 9 nucleotides agree with TRBD1. The CDR3 coding sequence is TGTGCCAGCAGACTCCGACAGGGGGCGAACACCGGGGAGCTGTTTTTT. Its translation is CASRLRQGANTGELFF.